A selection of T cell receptor beta chains follows, all from one sample in a study of T cell responses to AZD1222 COVID-19 vaccine. Sequencing used immunoSEQ multiplex PCR; TCRdb keeps in-frame clones, though not all of them. The sample includes approximately 100,000 clones, 90% of them seen just once. Sequencing used peripheral blood, obtained on day 0 of AZD1222 vaccination. Source of these receptors: an adult in good health. Each CDR3 is given with its conserved first and last residue. The order of the fields is CDR3 DNA, CDR3 protein, V gene, J gene, D gene, CDR3 length, clone size. A D gene is named only where the DNA matches it firmly. Rows may omit the clone size; those that give it use once, few, many or a size class.

DNA: TGTGCCACCAGCAGAGATAGGGACAGGGCGGGAGATGGCTACACCTTC
CDR3: CATSRDRDRAGDGYTF
V: TRBV15
J: TRBJ1-2
D: TRBD1
length: 16
size: -

DNA: TGCGCCAGCAGCCATGACAGGGGTGGAGCCAAAAACATTCAGTACTTC
CDR3: CASSHDRGGAKNIQYF
V: TRBV5-1
J: TRBJ2-4
D: TRBD1
length: 16
size: -

DNA: TGTGCCACTATCCCAGGACAGGGAGCTCAGCCCCAGCATTTT
CDR3: CATIPGQGAQPQHF
V: TRBV6-6
J: TRBJ1-5
D: TRBD1
length: 14
size: -

DNA: TGTGCCAGCAGCCCTACAGGGGTTGGCTATGGCTACACCTTC
CDR3: CASSPTGVGYGYTF
V: TRBV3-1/TRBV3-2
J: TRBJ1-2
D: TRBD1
length: 14
size: -

DNA: TGTGCCAGCAGCACCCCTGAGCGGCAGGGCTACACCTTC
CDR3: CASSTPERQGYTF
V: TRBV7-9
J: TRBJ1-2
D: -
length: 13
size: large

DNA: TGTGCCATCTCCTTAAGCGGGAGGGACGAGCAGTACTTC
CDR3: CAISLSGRDEQYF
V: TRBV28
J: TRBJ2-7
D: TRBD2
length: 13
size: few

DNA: TGTGCCAGCAGCCCCGCCTCGGGACTAGCGGGGGTATGGGGCACAGATACGCAGTATTTT
CDR3: CASSPASGLAGVWGTDTQYF
V: TRBV9
J: TRBJ2-3
D: TRBD2
length: 20
size: -

DNA: TGTGCCAGCAGTCCGTCGACAGGGGCGGGTCAGCCCCAGCATTTT
CDR3: CASSPSTGAGQPQHF
V: TRBV6-5
J: TRBJ1-5
D: TRBD1
length: 15
size: -

DNA: TGTGCCAGCAGCCCCCGGGGGGTAGCGGGAGCCTACAATGAGCAGTTCTTC
CDR3: CASSPRGVAGAYNEQFF
V: TRBV7-2
J: TRBJ2-1
D: TRBD2
length: 17
size: -

DNA: TGTGCCAGCAGCTACAGGGGGCCAAACACTGAAGCTTTCTTT
CDR3: CASSYRGPNTEAFF
V: TRBV6-5
J: TRBJ1-1
D: TRBD1
length: 14
size: -

DNA: TGTGCTAGTGGTTCCGGGGTCAGCTCCTACAATGAGCAGTTCTTC
CDR3: CASGSGVSSYNEQFF
V: TRBV12-5
J: TRBJ2-1
D: -
length: 15
size: -

DNA: TGTGCCAGCAGACCTCCCGGGACAGGGGGCTACAATGAGCAGTTCTTC
CDR3: CASRPPGTGGYNEQFF
V: TRBV6-2/TRBV6-3
J: TRBJ2-1
D: TRBD1
length: 16
size: -

DNA: TGTGCCAGCAGCTTAGCTCAGTACAATGAGCAGTTCTTC
CDR3: CASSLAQYNEQFF
V: TRBV7-2
J: TRBJ2-1
D: -
length: 13
size: -

DNA: TGCGCCAGCAGCAGCCACAGGGAGAAGCAGTACTTC
CDR3: CASSSHREKQYF
V: TRBV4-1
J: TRBJ2-7
D: -
length: 12
size: few

DNA: TGTGCCAGCACCATGGGCCAGGGGGCGGCCGGGGAGCTGTTTTTT
CDR3: CASTMGQGAAGELFF
V: TRBV25-1
J: TRBJ2-2
D: TRBD1
length: 15
size: -

DNA: TGTGCCAGCAGTTTGCCCCGCCAGGACTACGAGCAGTACTTC
CDR3: CASSLPRQDYEQYF
V: TRBV28
J: TRBJ2-7
D: -
length: 14
size: -

DNA: TGTGCCAGCAGCTGGGGACGGGAAAACGAGCAGTACTTC
CDR3: CASSWGRENEQYF
V: TRBV11-2
J: TRBJ2-7
D: -
length: 13
size: -

DNA: TGTGCCATCATGAGACAGGGTGTTTTCAACGAGCAGTACTTC
CDR3: CAIMRQGVFNEQYF
V: TRBV10-3
J: TRBJ2-7
D: TRBD1
length: 14
size: -

DNA: TGTGCCAGCAAACCTAGCGGGCAAGAGACCCAGTACTTC
CDR3: CASKPSGQETQYF
V: TRBV6-5
J: TRBJ2-5
D: TRBD2
length: 13
size: -

DNA: TGTGCCAGTAGGTGGGGAGAGGGCTATGGCTACACCTTC
CDR3: CASRWGEGYGYTF
V: TRBV19
J: TRBJ1-2
D: -
length: 13
size: -

DNA: TGTGCCAGCAGCGCTAGACAGGGCGGTAATTCACCCCTCCACTTT
CDR3: CASSARQGGNSPLHF
V: TRBV5-4
J: TRBJ1-6
D: TRBD1
length: 15
size: -

DNA: TGTGCCAGCAGCGTCCTAGCTCCCCCGGCGCTAGATACGCAGTATTTT
CDR3: CASSVLAPPALDTQYF
V: TRBV9
J: TRBJ2-3
D: -
length: 16
size: -

DNA: TGTGCCAGCAGCTCGGGGACAGGGTCCTACGAGCAGTACTTC
CDR3: CASSSGTGSYEQYF
V: TRBV11-3
J: TRBJ2-7
D: TRBD1
length: 14
size: -

DNA: TGCAGCGTAGACCAGGGCTACGAGCAGTACTTC
CDR3: CSVDQGYEQYF
V: TRBV29-1
J: TRBJ2-7
D: -
length: 11
size: once